Following are 24 T cell receptor beta chains from one sample sequenced in a study of molecular identifiers for immune sequencing clone quantification. Via MiXCR, TCRdb re-called the PCR reads, giving one row per CDR3 protein. Counted here are some 650,000 distinct CDR3 sequences, less than 20% occurring once; the ten biggest clones make up roughly 0.85%. The source material was naive CD8+ T cells from blood, with Jurkat cell RNA spiked in. Indicated subset: FACS-sorted CD8+CD4-CCR7+CD45RA+ naive T cells. Receptor source: a human donor in good health. Some libraries in this study had Jurkat cell RNA spiked in.

This clonotype has a handful of counts. V gene TRBV12-3 or TRBV12-4 combines with J gene TRBJ1-1; D possibly corresponds to TRBD1 (5 bases). CDR3 length: 14 residues. V gave up 6 bases and J gave up 4 bases, with 15 bases separating them. The CDR3, as DNA: TGTGCCAGCAGCCCTGGAGACAGCATCACTGAAGCTTTCTTT. Translating gives CASSPGDSITEAFF.

This clonotype occurred a few times. This chain joins TRBV4-2 and TRBJ2-4; 14 nucleotides line up with TRBD2. Germline CDR1 is LGHNA and CDR2 is YNFKEQ. This CDR3 comprises 18 residues. The V segment lost 3 bases and the J segment 6 bases; nucleotides outside the gene matches: 10. The DNA for the CDR3 is TGTGCCAGCAGCCAGTCAACGACTAGCGGGGGGGCCGGAAACATTCAGTACTTC. Amino acid sequence: CASSQSTTSGGAGNIQYF.

The table lists this clonotype with a few counts. This chain connects TRBV10-3 to TRBJ2-7; D unresolved. Trimming took 3 bases from V and 0 from J, leaving 12 bases between them. Germline CDR1 and CDR2: ENHRY and SYGVKD. The CDR3 has 15 amino acids. Here the CDR3 DNA reads TGTGCCATCAGTGACGGATCATCGAGCTCCTACGAGCAGTACTTC. Protein: CAISDGSSSSYEQYF.

Only a few counts were recorded for this clonotype. The chain couples TRBV4-3 to TRBJ1-5; D unresolved. The CDR3 covers 14 residues. Germline assignment: CDR1 LGHNA and CDR2 YSLEER. V was pared by 1 base and J by 6 bases, with 10 bases between. CDR3 sequence (DNA): TGCGCCAGCAGCCAAGGGGTTTTGGGTCAGCCCCAGCATTTT. As protein: CASSQGVLGQPQHF.

This clonotype has ten or more counts. This chain links TRBV6-9 with TRBJ2-3; no clear D. Germline CDR1 reads MNHGY; CDR2 reads SVAAGI. The V and J ends lost 6 bases and 10 bases respectively, with 8 bases between them. CDR3 length: 10 amino acids. The CDR3 region has the DNA TGTGCCAGCAGGGTGGTTGCGCAGTATTTT. Protein sequence: CASRVVAQYF.

This clonotype was seen at least ten times. The V and J genes are TRBV4-3 and TRBJ2-7; TRBD1 agrees at 9 bases. The CDR3 runs 14 residues. The germline V gene has CDR1 LGHNA and CDR2 YSLEER. V dropped 6 bases and J dropped 5; count of bases not matched to a gene: 8. The CDR3 DNA is TGCGCCAGCAGTCCGGGACAGGGTATCGACGAGCAGTACTTC. This codes for CASSPGQGIDEQYF.

This clonotype was counted a few times. This sequence joins TRBV19 and TRBJ2-7, with TRBD2 identical over 8 bases. The CDR3 sequence is 16 residues long. Germline loops: CDR1 LNHDA, CDR2 SQIVND (reference sequence). The V and J ends lost 1 base and 4 bases, in that order; junction bases with no gene match: 9. The CDR3 loop reads CASSIGIGLAGYEQYF. CDR3 coding DNA: TGTGCCAGTAGTATAGGAATCGGACTAGCCGGATACGAGCAGTACTTC.

In regard to this clonotype: This clone may be a read error of a much larger clone one base away. This chain joins TRBV2 and TRBJ2-3; 11 nucleotides match TRBD2. Germline lookup yields CDR1 SNHLY and CDR2 FYNNEI. The CDR3 loop spans 13 amino acids. CDR3 coding DNA: TGTGCCACCGTTAGCGGGGGGGCAGATACGCGGTATTTT. Translation: CATVSGGADTRYF.

This clonotype has at least ten counts. The gene calls are TRBV6-6 and TRBJ2-7; D is unclear. With 5 bases removed from V and 3 bases from J, the gap between germline ends came to 17 bases. This CDR3 is built from 15 residues. CDR1 and CDR2 from the germline V gene are MNHNY and SVGAGI (reference sequence). CDR3 coding DNA: TGTGCCAGCAGTCCTTTTCACTCGGACGGCTACGAGCAGTACTTC. Protein sequence: CASSPFHSDGYEQYF.

This clonotype was seen many times. The genes are TRBV7-9 and TRBJ2-1; D possibly uses TRBD1 or TRBD2 (5 bases each). V was cut by 2 bases and J by 4 bases, with 15 bases left in between. Germline CDR1 and CDR2: SEHNR and FQNEAQ (reference sequence). The length of the CDR3 is 16 residues. CDR3 DNA sequence: TGTGCCAGCAGCTTAAGCTGGGACCTTGAGTACAATGAGCAGTTCTTC. Translation gives CASSLSWDLEYNEQFF.

This rearrangement joins TRBV28 to TRBJ2-5; a possible D gene is TRBD2 (5 bases). Germline CDR1 and CDR2: MDHEN and SYDVKM. The CDR3 runs 12 residues. With 9 bases removed from V and 5 bases from J, the gap between germline ends came to 13 bases. CDR3 in amino acids: CASRKLGETQYF. CDR3 bases: TGTGCCAGTAGGAAACTAGGGGAGACCCAGTACTTC.

This clonotype was recorded many times. The rearrangement joins TRBV12-3 or TRBV12-4 to TRBJ2-1; 7 bases fit TRBD1. CDR3 size: 13 residues. The V gene end was trimmed by 3 bases and the J gene end by 10 bases; junction bases not matched to a gene: 6. The CDR3 bases are TGTGCCAGCAGTTTTGACAGGGCGTACGAGCAGTTCTTC. Amino acids: CASSFDRAYEQFF.

This clonotype showed up just a few times. The chain has TRBV10-3 and TRBJ2-2; D may be TRBD2 (6 bases). CDR3 length: 17 residues. Per the germline V gene, CDR1 is ENHRY and CDR2 is SYGVKD. Trimming shortened V by 2 bases and J by 0 bases, and 13 bases separated the two germline ends. This CDR3 reads CAISEGTVIANTGELFF. Written as DNA, the CDR3 is TGTGCCATCAGTGAGGGGACTGTCATCGCGAACACCGGGGAGCTGTTTTTT.

This clonotype was recorded many times. The rearrangement uses TRBV13 and TRBJ2-2, with 8 bases that match TRBD1. The junction had 5 bases not matched to a gene; V was cut back by 5 bases and J by 3 bases. The CDR3 is 15 amino acids. In germline, CDR1 is PRHDT, CDR2 FYEKMQ (reference sequence). The CDR3 loop reads CASSAMDRDTGELFF. CDR3 coding DNA: TGTGCCAGCAGCGCCATGGACAGGGACACCGGGGAGCTGTTTTTT.

The genes are TRBV5-6 and TRBJ2-7; possible D gene TRBD1, 6 bases. The length of the CDR3 is 15 residues. V gave up 0 bases and J gave up 6 bases, with 16 bases separating them. In germline, CDR1 is SGHDT, CDR2 YYEEEE. The CDR3 sequence is CASSLATGWNAEQYF. The CDR3 DNA sequence: TGTGCCAGCAGCTTGGCGACAGGATGGAATGCCGAGCAGTACTTC.

This clonotype was recorded only once. This may come from a read error, since a much larger clone is one base off. The CDR3: CATTPAGATSEAFF. CDR3 DNA: TGTGCCACCACGCCTGCAGGGGCCACTTCTGAAGCTTTCTTT. The rearrangement links TRBV28 to TRBJ1-1, with TRBD1 as a possible D gene (6 bases). CDR1 and CDR2 from the germline V gene are MDHEN and SYDVKM. Deletions cut 10 bases from V and 6 bases from J, with 21 bases between. CDR3 size: 14 residues.

Notes on this clonotype: A much bigger clone sits one base away, suggesting this may be a read error. The V and J genes are TRBV6-2 or TRBV6-3 and TRBJ2-7; D may be TRBD1 or TRBD2 (5 bases each). CDR1 and CDR2 from the germline V gene are MNHEY and SVGEGT. The V gene lost 11 bases and the J gene lost 6 bases, with 17 bases spanning the gap. The CDR3 is 12 amino acids. CDR3: CAGKNQGAEQYF. Written as DNA, the CDR3 is TGTGCCGGCAAAAACCAGGGAGCCGAGCAGTACTTC.

This clonotype has only a few counts. This chain joins TRBV13 and TRBJ2-1; 7 bases align to TRBD1. V was pared by 3 bases and J by 1 base, with 3 bases of the junction left unmatched. There are 15 residues in the CDR3. Germline-derived CDR1 and CDR2 are PRHDT and FYEKMQ (reference sequence). Here the CDR3 DNA reads TGTGCCAGCAGCTTTGAACAGGGGTCCTACAATGAGCAGTTCTTC. It encodes CASSFEQGSYNEQFF.

This clonotype showed up many times. This chain connects TRBV3-1 to TRBJ2-6, with D uncertain. Germline assignment: CDR1 LGHDT and CDR2 YNNKEL (reference sequence). Trimming removed 3 bases at V and 6 bases at J, with 9 bases between. The CDR3 sequence is 14 residues long. The CDR3 DNA is TGTGCCAGCAGCCAGGGAAGGTCGGCCAACGTCCTGACTTTC. Translation: CASSQGRSANVLTF.

This clonotype was picked up one time. Being one base from a much bigger clone, this may be a read error. J is TRBJ1-1 and V is TRBV12-3 or TRBV12-4; unclear D gene. This CDR3 spans 14 amino acids. V shed 2 bases and J shed 7 bases, with 14 bases lying between them. This CDR3 is CASSLPLYGVEAFF. The CDR3 DNA is TGTGCCAGCAGTTTACCCTTATATGGGGTTGAAGCTTTCTTT.

This clonotype was seen many times. The genes are TRBV20-1 and TRBJ1-5; no clear D gene. This CDR3 is built from 17 residues. In germline, CDR1 is DFQATT, CDR2 SNEGSKA (reference sequence). V was trimmed by 3 bases and J by 0 bases, leaving 18 bases between them. DNA of the CDR3: TGCAGTGCTAGTGGGGTCGGAACGGCCTATAGCAATCAGCCCCAGCATTTT. Protein product: CSASGVGTAYSNQPQHF.

This clonotype was seen ten or more times. The V call is TRBV3-1, the J call TRBJ1-4; D is uncertain. Germline CDR1 reads LGHDT; CDR2 reads YNNKEL (reference sequence). The CDR3 has 16 residues. V lost 5 bases and J lost 6, with 19 bases in between. The CDR3 sequence is CASSSRSGSGDEKLFF. In nucleotides, the CDR3 is TGTGCCAGCAGCTCCCGCTCCGGGTCCGGGGATGAAAAACTGTTTTTT.

This clonotype was seen a handful of times. The V and J genes are TRBV3-2 and TRBJ2-4; TRBD2, the table's D call, was not compared with the DNA. TRBV3-2 is recorded as a pseudogene. The CDR3 length is 17 residues. In DNA form, the CDR3 reads TGTGCCAGCAGCCCCCGACTAGCGGGAGGAGAGTTAAACATTCAGTACTTC. Amino acid sequence: CASSPRLAGGELNIQYF.

This clonotype was detected ten times or more. V and J are TRBV2 and TRBJ2-7; D is possibly TRBD2 (6 bases). CDR1 is SNHLY, CDR2 FYNNEI, per germline. The CDR3 runs to 13 residues. V shed 9 bases and J shed 2 bases, with 14 bases lying between them. CDR3 amino acids: CASLASATYEQYF. The CDR3 DNA sequence: TGTGCCAGTTTGGCTAGCGCAACCTACGAGCAGTACTTC. Full variable domain (outside the CDR3, taken from reference TRBV2 and TRBJ2-7): EPEVTQTPSHQVTQMGQEVILRCVPISNHLYFYWYRQILGQKVEFLVSFYNNEISEKSEIFDDQFSVERPDGSNFTLKIRSTKLEDSAMYFCASLASATYEQYFGPGTRLTVT.